Below, one T cell receptor (beta chain) is given with its context. As handled by the study authors: Amplification of reference gene primers provided the estimated nucleated cell counts. The protocol was immunoSEQ multiplex PCR, while the TCRdb copy is restricted to in-frame clones and leaves out a portion. D and trimming come from the DNA, and the V and J calls and clone size come from that table. The sample has about 140,000 clones, over 80% seen once. This record belongs to a study of blood T cell repertoires in COVID-19. Across the whole study: Samples taken during acute and convalescent COVID-19 were collected in the United States, Italy and Spain.

Sequencing used peripheral blood. This clonotype originated in a woman aged 45-59 years with acute or convalescent COVID-19.

The CDR3 nucleotides read TGTGCCAGCAGTCCAGGAGGGCAGCCCCAGCATTTT. Amino acids: CASSPGGQPQHF. The V call is TRBV27, the J call TRBJ1-5; D gene uncertain. CDR1 is MNHEY, CDR2 SMNVEV, per germline (reference sequence). The CDR3 sequence is 12 residues long. V shed 5 bases and J shed 7 bases, with 9 bases lying between them.